This TCR beta chain was captured by sequencing in a study of tumor-infiltrating lymphocytes in primary liver carcinoma. The overall study: Through surgical resection, the patients' primary liver carcinoma was treated.

Per germline, CDR1 SGHAT and CDR2 FQDESV (reference sequence). CDR3 size: 15 residues. Unsorted whole blood supplied the blood RNA, and germline DNA was isolated too. Collection of 3 to 4 milliliters of peripheral blood took place before surgery. Study-wide results and caveats: The study found a significantly higher top-250-clone fraction in tumors than in blood (p = 0.039). CD4+ and CD8+ repertoires could not be compared in these unsorted bulk samples.

Turning to this clonotype: Its antigen is unidentified. One end of the junction fails to match germline, which may point to a read error.

Total RNA amounting to roughly 0.5 ug was the source from which TCR beta cDNA was made with a constant-region primer. Three nested multiplex PCR rounds of slightly modified ARM-PCR generated TCR beta libraries. The study ran its first two PCR rounds for nine to eleven cycles each, using TRBV1-TRBV30 forward primers and a C-beta reverse primer. Using its own MiXCR run on the multiplex PCR reads, TCRdb lists one record per CDR3 protein. In the table there are approximately 340,000 distinct CDR3 sequences, 65% of which are singletons. Sequenced input: peripheral blood. This clonotype was sampled from a man aged 35-49 years with primary liver carcinoma and hepatitis B virus infection. The chain employs TRBV11-1 and TRBJ1-1; a possible D gene is TRBD1 (5 bases). In DNA form, the CDR3 reads TGTGCCAGCAGCGCGGGTACAGGTAGTCCGACTGAAGATTTCTTT. It specifies CASSAGTGSPTEDFF.